The T cell receptor (beta chain) under discussion was sequenced for a study of cytomegalovirus exposure and HLA in healthy donors. 13 Jbeta primers and 60 Vbeta primers were used for the PCR. This table comes from immunoSEQ multiplex PCR, and its TCRdb copy is limited to in-frame clones, with some not included. The data contain 170,000 or so clones, approximately 84% of them singletons. Germline V CDR1 and CDR2: MNHNY, SVGAGI (reference sequence). The length of the CDR3 is 14 residues. V shed 2 bases and J shed 6 bases, with 10 bases lying between them. The origin of this receptor is a girl aged 5 to 17 in good health and CMV-seropositive. V and J are TRBV6-6 and TRBJ1-4; D remains unclear. Sequenced input: PBMCs. The CDR3 is CASSYEQSYEKLFF. The CDR3 DNA is TGTGCCAGCAGTTACGAACAGTCATATGAAAAACTGTTTTTT.